These T cell receptor beta chains were read from a single sample in a study of long-term antiretroviral therapy in people with HIV. Libraries were prepared by immunoSEQ multiplex PCR; TCRdb keeps only in-frame clonotypes and omits some of them. The sample carries approximately 5,000 clones, roughly 78% recorded once. Sequenced material: unsorted PBMCs, taken 1.8 years before starting antiretroviral therapy. These receptor sequences come from a man in his forties with HIV. CDR3s include the opening cysteine and the closing phenylalanine or tryptophan. A D gene is named only where the DNA matches it firmly. Only part of the rows carry a size: once, few, many, or a class if the clone is expanded.

J	V	D	size	length	CDR3	DNA
TRBJ2-1	TRBV5-1	-	-	12	CASSLEEAEQFF	TGCGCCAGCAGCTTGGAAGAGGCTGAGCAGTTCTTC
TRBJ2-7	TRBV6-6	-	-	12	CASSSRSYEQYF	TGTGCCAGCAGTTCCCGATCGTACGAGCAGTACTTC
TRBJ1-1	TRBV11-2	-	-	14	CASSSRMMNTEAFF	TGTGCCAGCAGCTCTCGAATGATGAACACTGAAGCTTTCTTT
TRBJ1-2	TRBV28	-	-	12	CASSLQIYGYTF	TGTGCCAGCAGTTTACAAATCTATGGCTACACCTTC
TRBJ1-2	TRBV9	-	once	14	CASSVEGTNYGYTF	TGTGCCAGCAGCGTAGAGGGCACAAACTATGGCTACACCTTC
TRBJ1-1	TRBV18	TRBD1	-	15	CASSPPDRGDGEAFF	TGTGCCAGCTCACCACCCGACAGGGGGGATGGGGAAGCTTTCTTT
TRBJ1-5	TRBV25-1	-	-	14	CASSSSGVNQPQHF	TGTGCCAGCAGTTCCTCAGGGGTCAATCAGCCCCAGCATTTT
TRBJ2-1	TRBV25-1	TRBD2	-	18	CASSEDGAGGPLYNEQFF	TGTGCCAGCAGTGAAGATGGAGCGGGAGGGCCTCTCTACAATGAGCAGTTCTTC
TRBJ2-2	TRBV27	TRBD2	-	19	CASSLGGTSGGFRTGELFF	TGTGCCAGCAGTTTAGGGGGGACTAGCGGTGGGTTTCGGACCGGGGAGCTGTTTTTT
TRBJ2-7	TRBV6-5	TRBD1	few	16	CASSYSHTGGVNEQYF	TGTGCCAGCAGTTACTCGCATACAGGGGGCGTCAACGAGCAGTACTTC
TRBJ2-5	TRBV5-5	-	-	14	CASSSFRAEETQYF	TGTGCCAGCAGCTCCTTCCGCGCGGAAGAGACCCAGTACTTC
TRBJ2-7	TRBV4-1	-	once	15	CASSQVGSLTYEQYF	TGCGCCAGCAGCCAAGTCGGGAGCCTGACCTACGAGCAGTACTTC
TRBJ2-1	TRBV29-1	-	-	15	CSGKTGWSSYNEQFF	TGCAGCGGCAAAACCGGGTGGAGCTCCTACAATGAGCAGTTCTTC
TRBJ2-7	TRBV7-8	-	-	12	CASSLRFGIGYF	TGTGCCAGCAGCCTACGTTTCGGCATCGGGTACTTC
TRBJ1-5	TRBV30	-	once	13	CAWSVPPGEPQHF	TGTGCCTGGAGTGTACCCCCAGGAGAGCCCCAGCATTTT